This TCR beta chain was identified during a study of monozygotic twins with inflammatory bowel disease. General study points: Support for a single strong signal or clonotype associated with IBD was absent.

In regard to this clonotype: The antigen remains unidentified.

TCRdb re-called the 5' RACE reads, yielding one record per CDR3 amino acid sequence without DNA. This sample's clone table lists roughly 320,000 distinct CDR3 sequences. Whole blood supplied total RNA, and T cells were not sorted. This CDR3 contains 12 residues. Germline values: CDR1 MNHNY, CDR2 SVGAGI (reference sequence). Sequenced material: blood. The chain employs TRBV6-6 and TRBJ1-6; TCRdb designates TRBD1, a call that cannot be tested without DNA. This clonotype was obtained from a human donor with ulcerative colitis or Crohn's disease, or a healthy co-twin of an affected twin (not recorded which). CDR3 residues: CASSTPDSPLHF.